This T cell receptor beta chain was documented in a study of early T cells in non-severe SARS-CoV-2 infection. This CDR3 comprises 16 residues. The germline gives CDR1 SGHTA, CDR2 FQGNSA. The ends lost 1 base at V and 2 bases at J; junction bases unmatched: 5. In its sample, this clonotype was seen many times. Its antigen remains unknown. TCRdb re-derived calls from the 5' RACE reads in MiXCR, one entry per CDR3 protein. The sample has 70,000 to 95,000 distinct CDR3 sequences; roughly 14% are singletons. Points from the study as a whole: Matches to VDJdb favored anti-spike CD8 responses and missed private and CD4 specificities.

The TCR sequence derives from an adult who was a healthcare worker with PCR-confirmed SARS-CoV-2 infection or an uninfected control (not recorded which). This chain links TRBV7-2 with TRBJ2-3; TRBD2 matches 8 bases. The sample taken for sequencing was whole blood. The CDR3 reads CASSLVVSGATDTQYF. CDR3 nucleotides: TGTGCCAGCAGCTTAGTGGTTAGCGGGGCCACAGATACGCAGTATTTT.